The clone carrying this T cell receptor (beta chain) was counted a few times. This specimen belongs to a study of T cells in Graves' hyperthyroidism and ophthalmopathy. Whole-study context: At initial diagnosis, before any treatment had begun, peripheral blood was obtained.

Criteria for exclusion of patients were uncontrolled infection, other autoimmune disease, pregnancy or lactation. V lost 11 bases and J 4 bases, leaving 11 bases between the germline ends. The CDR3 has 11 residues. Germline V gene sequence: CDR1 MNHEY, CDR2 SMNVEV (reference sequence). Amplified regions were TCR beta CDR3 sequences from RNA transcripts. The study used the HTBI primer set for a first-round RT-PCR of the TCR CDR3. TCRdb re-derived calls from the multiplex PCR reads in MiXCR, one entry per CDR3 protein. This sample yields some 770,000 distinct CDR3 sequences, of which less than 20% are seen a single time; around 7.7% belongs to the top ten.

Sample: blood. This TCR came from a young man with Graves' hyperthyroidism. The genes are TRBV27 and TRBJ1-2; a possible D gene is TRBD1 (5 bases). CDR3: CAVFDSYGYTF. The CDR3 nucleotides are TGTGCCGTCTTTGACAGCTATGGCTACACCTTC.